The entry below gives a single T cell receptor beta chain sequence along with its context. This entry is derived from a study of T cells in Graves' hyperthyroidism and ophthalmopathy. The study based diagnoses on clinical symptoms, serum thyroxine and TRAb, thyroid ultrasound and orbital computed tomography. RNA transcripts yielded amplified TCR beta CDR3 regions. With the HTBI primer set, the TCR CDR3 went through a first round of RT-PCR. From the multiplex PCR reads, TCRdb called clonotypes with MiXCR, one entry per CDR3 protein. This table holds around 600,000 distinct CDR3 sequences, just under 45% found once. CDR3 size: 13 residues. With 6 bases clipped from V and 7 bases from J, the junction kept 11 bases outside the gene matches. CDR1 is DFQATT, CDR2 SNEGSKA, per germline (reference sequence).

The chain links TRBV20-1 to TRBJ1-1; 7 bases align to TRBD1. Sequencing was done on a sample of peripheral blood or thyroid tissue (not recorded which). The clonotype was recovered from an adult man with Graves' disease, either hyperthyroidism or ophthalmopathy (not recorded which). The CDR3 DNA follows: TGCAGTGCCGAGGGGGCAACCTTCAATGAAGCTTTCTTT. Residues: CSAEGATFNEAFF.